The 24 T cell receptor beta chains below were found in one sample sequenced in a study of shared T cell receptors in the human thymus. Measured with immunoSEQ multiplex PCR; TCRdb has only the in-frame clones, and not every one. The sample lists about 610,000 clones, roughly 90% occurring once. These data are also associated with another study on human thymus T cells.

The sample comprised thymocytes. The receptor source for this set is a boy less than two years old with a congenital heart defect.

This clone appeared a single time. This chain joins TRBV7-8 and TRBJ2-7; 12 nucleotides agree with TRBD1. V was clipped by 3 bases and J by 0 bases; unmatched bases: 9. CDR3 length: 18 residues. Germline CDR1 is SGHVS and CDR2 is FQNEAQ. The CDR3 bases are TGTGCCAGCAGCTTTCCGGGACAGGGGGCGGGAAGCTCCTACGAGCAGTACTTC. Translation: CASSFPGQGAGSSYEQYF. Full variable domain (remainder filled in from reference TRBV7-8 and TRBJ2-7): GAGVSQSPRYKVAKRGQDVALRCDPISGHVSLFWYQQALGQGPEFLTYFQNEAQLDKSGLPSDRFFAERPEGSVSTLKIQRTQQEDSAVYLCASSFPGQGAGSSYEQYFGPGTRLTVT.

This chain joins TRBV19 and TRBJ2-1; no clear D. The CDR3 spans 14 residues. Germline V gene lookup returns CDR1 LNHDA and CDR2 SQIVND (reference sequence). Trimming left V 5 bases short and J 5 bases short, with 13 bases between. CDR3 amino acids: CASSSSPEDNEQFF. As DNA, the CDR3 is TGTGCCAGTAGTTCCAGCCCCGAGGACAATGAGCAGTTCTTC.

The genes are TRBV7-3 and TRBJ2-1; the match to TRBD2 covers 8 bases. Germline CDR1 SGHTA, CDR2 FQGTGA. Trimming took 7 bases from V and 8 from J; bases not matched to a gene: 13. The length of the CDR3 is 15 residues. The CDR3: CASKFTGGRSDEQFF. For the CDR3, the DNA is TGTGCCAGCAAATTTACTGGCGGGAGGAGCGATGAGCAGTTCTTC.

The chain couples TRBV6-5 to TRBJ1-1; perhaps TRBD1 as D (5 bases). Germline CDR1 is MNHEY and CDR2 is SVGAGI. Trimming took 5 bases from V and 3 from J, leaving 10 bases between them. The CDR3 loop spans 13 amino acids. CDR3 DNA sequence: TGTGCCAGCAGTCATAGGGGCCACACTGAAGCTTTCTTT. Its translation: CASSHRGHTEAFF.

This chain links TRBV4-2 with TRBJ1-2; D is possibly TRBD1 (6 bases). Germline V gene sequence: CDR1 LGHNA, CDR2 YNFKEQ. This CDR3 contains 14 residues. Trimming removed 3 bases from V and 0 bases from J, with 8 bases in between. The CDR3 DNA is TGTGCCAGCAGCCAGGACAGCGCTAACTATGGCTACACCTTC. The encoded protein is CASSQDSANYGYTF.

V and J are TRBV15 and TRBJ1-5; D is uncertain. The V end was cut by 0 bases, the J end by 0 bases, with 21 bases between. Germline V gene lookup returns CDR1 LNHNV and CDR2 YYDKDF (reference sequence). The CDR3 consists of 20 residues. CDR3 protein: CATSRDHPHHGRVSNQPQHF. For the CDR3, the DNA is TGTGCCACCAGCAGAGATCACCCCCACCACGGTCGTGTTAGCAATCAGCCCCAGCATTTT.

V is TRBV27 and J is TRBJ1-5; TRBD1 matches at 9 bases. Germline CDR1 MNHEY, CDR2 SMNVEV (reference sequence). The CDR3 is 20 amino acids. V lost 5 bases to trimming and J lost 4 bases; unmatched junction nucleotides: 21. DNA for the CDR3: TGTGCCAGCAGTCCCCGCCGGACAGGGGAGGGGTCCCTACCTAATCAGCCCCAGCATTTT. Encoded protein: CASSPRRTGEGSLPNQPQHF.

The V call is TRBV28, the J call TRBJ2-6, with TRBD1 as a possible D gene (5 bases). Trimming pared 6 bases from V and 1 base from J, leaving 16 bases between. The CDR3 is made up of 17 amino acids. Looked up from germline, CDR1 is MDHEN and CDR2 is SYDVKM. CDR3: CASRGARRPSGANVLTF. The CDR3 DNA reads as TGTGCCAGCAGAGGGGCCCGTCGACCATCTGGGGCCAACGTCCTGACTTTC.

The gene calls are TRBV5-1 and TRBJ2-1, with D possibly being TRBD1 (6 bases). This CDR3 is 15 amino acids long. The V and J ends lost 4 bases and 5 bases respectively, with 16 bases between them. The germline CDR1 and CDR2 sequences are SGHRS and YFSETQ. This chain's CDR3 is CASSLGATTHNEQFF. The DNA of the CDR3 is TGCGCCAGCAGCCTGGGGGCTACCACACACAATGAGCAGTTCTTC.

This chain links TRBV7-2 with TRBJ1-5, with no clear D. V was trimmed by 3 bases and J by 0 bases, leaving 15 bases between them. The CDR3 covers 17 residues. Germline V lookup: CDR1 SGHTA, CDR2 FQGNSA. The CDR3 is CASSFGTGKYSNQPQHF. CDR3 nucleotides: TGTGCCAGCAGCTTCGGCACGGGGAAATATAGCAATCAGCCCCAGCATTTT.

J is TRBJ1-1 and V is TRBV6-5; TRBD1 matches 9 bases. The CDR3 sequence is 14 residues long. Per the germline V gene, CDR1 is MNHEY and CDR2 is SVGAGI. The V and J ends lost 5 bases and 3 bases, in that order; junction bases with no gene match: 4. This chain's CDR3 is CASSDRGEDTEAFF. DNA of the CDR3: TGTGCCAGCAGTGACAGGGGGGAGGACACTGAAGCTTTCTTT.

The chain employs TRBV5-6 and TRBJ1-1, with a possible D match to TRBD1 (6 bases). CDR3 length: 14 residues. V shed 4 bases and J shed 7 bases, with 17 bases lying between them. Germline CDR1 reads SGHDT; CDR2 reads YYEEEE. The CDR3 DNA reads TGTGCCAGCAGCCCCCATGACAGGTACCGTGAAGCTTTCTTT. Protein product: CASSPHDRYREAFF.

This chain joins TRBV29-1 and TRBJ2-1; the match to TRBD2 covers 8 bases. With 4 bases clipped from V and 6 bases from J, the junction kept 5 bases outside the gene matches. This CDR3 spans 13 amino acids. Germline V gene sequence: CDR1 SQVTM, CDR2 ANQGSEA. CDR3 residues: CSVVLAAGNEQFF. CDR3 DNA: TGCAGCGTTGTACTAGCGGCCGGCAATGAGCAGTTCTTC.

The chain uses TRBV6-5 and TRBJ2-1, with D possibly being TRBD2 (6 bases). The CDR3 loop spans 15 amino acids. Germline-derived CDR1 and CDR2 are MNHEY and SVGAGI. V was pared by 6 bases and J by 4 bases, with 16 bases between. This chain's CDR3 is CASSQTRGAYNEQFF. The DNA of the CDR3 is TGTGCCAGCAGCCAGACTAGAGGGGCTTACAATGAGCAGTTCTTC.

The rearrangement joins TRBV9 to TRBJ2-7; TRBD2 matches at 9 bases. The V gene end was trimmed by 3 bases and the J gene end by 1 base; junction bases not matched to a gene: 11. Germline V CDR1 and CDR2: SGDLS, YYNGEE. The CDR3 runs 17 residues. The CDR3 nucleotides are TGTGCCAGCAGCGCCTGGGCGGGAGGGCCTTATTCCTACGAGCAGTACTTC. Its translation: CASSAWAGGPYSYEQYF.

The chain is built from TRBV4-2 and TRBJ2-5; TRBD2 matches at 12 bases. Trimming at V came to 0 bases and at J to 0 bases, leaving 5 bases not matched to a gene. Germline CDR1 reads LGHNA; CDR2 reads YNFKEQ. There are 18 residues in the CDR3. The CDR3: CASSQDGRTSGNQETQYF. The CDR3 nucleotides are TGTGCCAGCAGCCAAGATGGAAGGACTAGCGGGAACCAAGAGACCCAGTACTTC.

V gene TRBV7-9 combines with J gene TRBJ2-1, with 10 bases that match TRBD2. The V gene's germline CDR1 is SEHNR and CDR2 FQNEAQ (reference sequence). With 4 bases clipped from V and 5 bases from J, the junction kept 5 bases outside the gene matches. CDR3 length: 15 residues. For the CDR3, the DNA is TGTGCCAGCAGCTCATGGACTAGCGGCAACAATGAGCAGTTCTTC. It codes for CASSSWTSGNNEQFF.

This chain joins TRBV25-1 and TRBJ1-4; 8 positions match TRBD1. The CDR3 is made up of 16 amino acids. V trimming: 3 bases; J trimming: 5 bases; junction bases outside the gene matches: 8. Germline V gene lookup returns CDR1 MGHDK and CDR2 SYGVNS. The CDR3 DNA is TGTGCCAGCAGTGATGATCATGGACAGGGAAATGAAAAACTGTTTTTT. Its translation is CASSDDHGQGNEKLFF.

This clone has only one observation. The chain uses TRBV27 and TRBJ2-7, with a weak D call TRBD1 (6 bases). The CDR3 covers 15 residues. Deletions cut 5 bases from V and 5 bases from J, with 19 bases between. Germline CDR1 MNHEY, CDR2 SMNVEV (reference sequence). DNA of the CDR3: TGTGCCAGCAGTAAGGTGGAGAGGGGGTCCAACGAGCAGTACTTC. Amino acid sequence: CASSKVERGSNEQYF.

The chain carries TRBV4-1 and TRBJ1-2, with a tentative D call TRBD1 (5 bases). V was clipped by 0 bases and J by 2 bases, with 7 bases between them. The CDR3 totals 14 residues. Germline loops: CDR1 MGHRA, CDR2 YSYEKL. CDR3 region: CASSQERGNYGYTF. CDR3 in DNA: TGCGCCAGCAGCCAAGAGCGGGGGAACTATGGCTACACCTTC.

The CDR3 here is CASSPPSGSGTDTQYF. The CDR3 coding sequence is TGTGCCAGCAGTCCGCCCAGCGGGAGCGGGACAGATACGCAGTATTTT. V is TRBV27 and J is TRBJ2-3, with 8 bases that match TRBD2. The CDR3 runs 16 residues. Per the germline V gene, CDR1 is MNHEY and CDR2 is SMNVEV (reference sequence). The trim removed 5 bases at V and 3 bases at J, leaving 10 bases unmatched.

The chain employs TRBV14 and TRBJ2-7; tentative D call: TRBD2 (5 bases). Germline V gives CDR1 SGHDN, CDR2 FVKESK. The CDR3 is made up of 13 amino acids. V shed 6 bases and J shed 0 bases, with 9 bases lying between them. As DNA, the CDR3 is TGTGCCAGCAGGGACTCTAGCTCCTACGAGCAGTACTTC. Residues: CASRDSSSYEQYF.

This clone occurred once. The V gene is TRBV27, the J gene TRBJ1-5; TRBD1 aligns across 8 bases. The CDR3 sequence is 16 residues long. Per the germline V gene, CDR1 is MNHEY and CDR2 is SMNVEV (reference sequence). Losses at the gene ends were 6 bases for V and 4 bases for J; bases not matched to a gene: 11. Here the CDR3 DNA reads TGTGCCAGCAGACAGGGGGGAGGGACAGCAAATCAGCCCCAGCATTTT. Its protein is CASRQGGGTANQPQHF.

The chain combines TRBV2 with TRBJ2-7; D is possibly TRBD2 (5 bases). The germline V gene encodes CDR1 SNHLY and CDR2 FYNNEI. CDR3 length: 15 residues. The V end lost 5 bases, the J end lost 7 bases, and 21 bases lay between the germline ends. Here the CDR3 DNA reads TGTGCCAGCAGTACGCCGAAGCGGCTTTACGTGGAGCAGTACTTC. This encodes CASSTPKRLYVEQYF. Full variable domain (outside the CDR3, taken from reference TRBV2 and TRBJ2-7): EPEVTQTPSHQVTQMGQEVILRCVPISNHLYFYWYRQILGQKVEFLVSFYNNEISEKSEIFDDQFSVERPDGSNFTLKIRSTKLEDSAMYFCASSTPKRLYVEQYFGPGTRLTVT.